The present T cell receptor beta chain was sequenced within a study of blood T cell repertoires in COVID-19. Study at large: There were acute and convalescent COVID-19 samples, and they came from the United States, Italy and Spain.

The method was immunoSEQ multiplex PCR; TCRdb's version includes in-frame clones alone and lacks a portion of them. The top ten hold over 13% of the sample, which has approximately 220,000 clones, about 90% seen once. The CDR3 consists of 14 residues. From germline, CDR1 is LGHDT and CDR2 YNNKEL (reference sequence). The ends were cut back, 4 bases at V and 6 bases at J, with 15 bases in the middle. The sample was PBMCs or T cells enriched from blood (not recorded which). The V gene is TRBV3-1 (or the pseudogene TRBV3-2), the J gene TRBJ1-1; D gene unclear. The source of this sequence is a man aged 25-45 years who had been exposed to COVID-19. The CDR3 DNA sequence: TGTGCCAGCAGCCCCTCACACATAAGCGCTGAAGCTTTCTTT. Translated: CASSPSHISAEAFF.